The rows below give T cell receptor beta chains drawn from one sample of a study of response to subunit inactivated influenza vaccine. TCRdb ran MiXCR on the RT-PCR reads and lists one entry per CDR3 protein. The table records 650,000 or so distinct CDR3 sequences, approximately 14% of them present only once. The sequences come from PBMCs from blood, collected 14 to 15 days before vaccination. The receptors come from a man between 50 and 59 years old who received an inactivated influenza vaccine. The CDR3 runs from the conserved cysteine through the conserved F or W. A D gene is named only where the DNA matches it firmly. The size of a clone is reported for some rows only, either as once, few or many, or as a class for expanded clones.

D: -; size: -; V: TRBV7-2; J: TRBJ1-4; DNA: TGTGCCAGCAGCCCCCGGACAGCGTCTAATGAAAAACTGTTTTTT; CDR3: CASSPRTASNEKLFF
D: TRBD1; size: many; V: TRBV4-2; J: TRBJ1-1; DNA: TGTGCCAGCAGCTCACCGGGACAGGGGGCGTCGAACACTGAAGCTTTCTTT; CDR3: CASSSPGQGASNTEAFF
D: -; size: -; V: TRBV20-1; J: TRBJ2-7; DNA: TGCAGTGCCGAGGTCGGGGTCTCCTACGAGCAGTACTTC; CDR3: CSAEVGVSYEQYF
D: -; size: many; V: TRBV12-3/TRBV12-4; J: TRBJ2-3; DNA: TGTGCCAGCAGTTTAGCGGAAAGCACAGATACGCAGTATTTT; CDR3: CASSLAESTDTQYF
D: TRBD2; size: -; V: TRBV27; J: TRBJ2-7; DNA: TGTGCCAGCAGTTTATCGTTCTTAGCGGGGTTATACGAGCAGTACTTC; CDR3: CASSLSFLAGLYEQYF
D: -; size: -; V: TRBV7-8; J: TRBJ2-7; DNA: TGTGCCAGCAGCTTAGAGGTTGTCTACGAGCAGTACTTC; CDR3: CASSLEVVYEQYF
D: -; size: -; V: TRBV7-3; J: TRBJ2-1; DNA: TGTGCCAGCAGCTCTTACGGGATCGGCGATGAGCAGTTCTTC; CDR3: CASSSYGIGDEQFF
D: -; size: few; V: TRBV12-3/TRBV12-4; J: TRBJ1-5; DNA: TGTGCCAGCAGTAACGGCTGGGTTATGGGCAATCAGCCCCAGCATTTT; CDR3: CASSNGWVMGNQPQHF
D: -; size: -; V: TRBV6-5; J: TRBJ1-6; DNA: TGTGCCAGCAGTTACGAGACGGGCCTTAATTCACCCCTCCACTTT; CDR3: CASSYETGLNSPLHF
D: -; size: many; V: TRBV20-1; J: TRBJ2-1; DNA: TGCAGTGCTAGGCGGCGGGGGCCTTCGACTGAGCAGTTCTTC; CDR3: CSARRRGPSTEQFF
D: -; size: few; V: TRBV10-3; J: TRBJ2-3; DNA: TGTGCCATCAGTGAGCCAGGACGCACAGATACGCAGTATTTT; CDR3: CAISEPGRTDTQYF
D: -; size: -; V: TRBV6-5; J: TRBJ1-2; DNA: TGTGCCAGCAGTTACTCGGGCAGTAGCTACTATGGCTACACCTTC; CDR3: CASSYSGSSYYGYTF
D: -; size: -; V: TRBV6-2/TRBV6-3; J: TRBJ2-2; DNA: TGTGCCAGCAGTACACGGACAAGGAACACCGGGGAGCTGTTTTTT; CDR3: CASSTRTRNTGELFF
D: TRBD2; size: -; V: TRBV27; J: TRBJ2-7; DNA: TGTGCCAGCAGGACTAGCGGGGGGTGGGAGCAGTACTTC; CDR3: CASRTSGGWEQYF
D: TRBD2; size: -; V: TRBV6-5; J: TRBJ2-2; DNA: TGTGCCAGCAGTTACTCGATAGCGGGAGGCGGGGAGCTGTTTTTT; CDR3: CASSYSIAGGGELFF
D: TRBD2; size: -; V: TRBV24-1; J: TRBJ2-1; DNA: TGTGCCACCAGTGGAAGTAGCGGGGGCTCCTACAATGAGCAGTTCTTC; CDR3: CATSGSSGGSYNEQFF
D: -; size: -; V: TRBV27; J: TRBJ2-7; DNA: TGTGCCAGCATATTACGGCGAGGAGCAGCCTACGAGCAGTACTTC; CDR3: CASILRRGAAYEQYF
D: TRBD2; size: few; V: TRBV7-2; J: TRBJ2-5; DNA: TGTGCCAGCAGCTTAGCGGGACTAGCGGAGCAAGAGACCCAGTACTTC; CDR3: CASSLAGLAEQETQYF
D: -; size: few; V: TRBV7-2; J: TRBJ2-7; DNA: TGTGCCAGCAGCTTAGCCACGGACGCCTCCTACGAGCAGTACTTC; CDR3: CASSLATDASYEQYF
D: TRBD2; size: few; V: TRBV27; J: TRBJ2-7; DNA: TGTGCCAGCAGCCTAGGAGGGACTAGCCCCTACGAGCAGTACTTC; CDR3: CASSLGGTSPYEQYF
D: -; size: -; V: TRBV12-5; J: TRBJ2-5; DNA: TGTGCTAGTGGTTTGGGATCTCCCGAGACCCAGTACTTC; CDR3: CASGLGSPETQYF
D: -; size: -; V: TRBV10-3; J: TRBJ2-2; DNA: TGTGCCATCAAGATGGATCAGGCCGGGGAGCCGTTTTTT; CDR3: CAIKMDQAGEPFF